Presented here are 32 T cell receptor beta chains from one specimen sequenced in a study of T cell clonality in common variable immunodeficiency. Sequencing was performed with immunoSEQ multiplex PCR; in TCRdb, only in-frame clones are kept and a portion is missing. The repertoire yields 52,000 or so clones, none seen only once; the top ten contain 0.7% to 0.95%. The material sequenced was peripheral blood mononuclear cells. The receptors here all came from a person aged 18-69 years in good health.

This clone was found many times. The read is 3 residues too short to cover the CDR3 end, so that end is filled in from the germline J gene. The genes are TRBV2 and TRBJ2-7; D gene unclear. The V end lost 3 bases, the J end lost 2 bases, and 14 bases lay between the germline ends. The germline V gene encodes CDR1 SNHLY and CDR2 FYNNEI. There are 15 residues in the CDR3. The CDR3 DNA, read in part, is TGTGCCAGCAGTGATCTAGGTGGCCGTACCTACGAG. Its protein product is CASSDLGGRTYE. The complete CDR3 protein is CASSDLGGRTYEQYF.

This clone was detected many times. Sequencing ends 3 residues short of the CDR3 end; the germline J gene provides the rest. V gene TRBV6-1 combines with J gene TRBJ2-2; TRBD2 is a possible D gene (7 bases). The ends were cut back, 2 bases at V and 3 bases at J, with 16 bases in the middle. The CDR3 sequence is 17 residues long. Per the germline V gene, CDR1 is MNHNS and CDR2 is SASEGT. CDR3 DNA, as far as it was read: TGTGCCAGCAGTGAAACCCCAGGGGCGGGGGACACCGGGGAG. Amino acids: CASSETPGAGDTGE. The full CDR3 protein is CASSETPGAGDTGELFF.

At least ten counts were recorded for this clone. Other nucleotide sequences in the sample specify the same CDR3. The CDR3 sequence: CSARDNYLGTVGNTIYF. The CDR3 DNA, read in part, is TGCAGTGCTAGAGATAACTACCTGGGGACTGTCGGAAACACC. The chain uses TRBV20-1 and TRBJ1-3, with D perhaps TRBD1 (5 bases). The missing CDR3 end, 3 residues past where the read stops, is filled in from the germline J gene. V lost 0 bases and J lost 4, with 19 bases in between. This CDR3 region has 17 residues. CDR1 and CDR2 from the germline V gene are DFQATT and SNEGSKA (reference sequence).

This clone was seen repeatedly, ten times or more. The read gets to within 3 residues of the CDR3 end, and the germline J gene fills in the rest. The chain employs TRBV10-3 and TRBJ1-2; D call uncertain. Germline V lookup: CDR1 ENHRY, CDR2 SYGVKD. Trimming pared 6 bases from V and 7 bases from J, leaving 15 bases between. This CDR3 spans 13 amino acids. Partial CDR3 DNA: TGTGCCATCAGGCAAGAGACATACATTGGC. It translates to CAIRQETYIG. The CDR3 as a whole reads CAIRQETYIGYTF.

This clone was seen many times. The CDR3 goes on 3 residues after the read ends, and that part is filled in from the germline J gene. This chain uses TRBV2 with TRBJ2-7; TRBD1 matches 7 bases. Trimming cost V 9 bases and J 1 base; bases outside gene matches: 3. Looked up from germline, CDR1 is SNHLY and CDR2 is FYNNEI. The CDR3 length is 12 residues. CDR3 bases read: TGTGCCAGAGGGGGACAGTCCTACGAG. Amino acids: CARGGQSYE. The whole CDR3 sequence is CARGGQSYEQYF.

Ten or more counts support this clone. The read ends 3 residues early relative to the CDR3; the germline J gene fills the gap. The gene calls are TRBV7-7 and TRBJ2-2; 10 nucleotides align to TRBD2. Trimming cost V 0 bases and J 5 bases; bases outside gene matches: 6. This CDR3 is 17 amino acids long. The germline CDR1 and CDR2 sequences are SSHAT and FNYEAQ (reference sequence). The CDR3 bases that were read are TGTGCCAGCAGCTTAGCGGATAGCGGGAGGATTACCGGGGAG. It translates to CASSLADSGRITGE. The full CDR3 is CASSLADSGRITGELFF.

This clone was detected only a few times. The missing CDR3 end, 3 residues past where the read stops, is filled in from the germline J gene. This chain connects TRBV19 to TRBJ1-2; 11 nucleotides line up with TRBD1. CDR3 size: 13 residues. CDR1 is LNHDA and CDR2 is SQIVND in the germline V gene (reference sequence). Incomplete CDR3 DNA: TGTGCCAGTAGTAGGACAGGGGGCTGGGGC. This gives the protein CASSRTGGWG. The whole CDR3 protein reads CASSRTGGWGYTF.

Ten or more counts support this clone. The read ends 3 residues before the CDR3 terminus; that terminus is restored from the germline J gene. The chain combines TRBV20-1 with TRBJ2-1; D is possibly TRBD2 (5 bases). The germline gives CDR1 DFQATT, CDR2 SNEGSKA (reference sequence). V was trimmed by 0 bases and J by 4 bases, leaving 7 bases between them. The length of the CDR3 is 13 residues. CDR3 sequence reads: CSARDRGYNEQFF. The part of the CDR3 DNA that was read is TGCAGTGCTAGAGATCGGGGATACAATGAG.

This CDR3 reads CASRRVAGEGDYTF. The sequenced CDR3 bases are TGTGCCAGTAGGAGAGTAGCGGGAGAGGGTGAC. V usage is TRBV19 and J usage is TRBJ1-2, with D unresolved. The CDR3 is cut off 3 residues early in the read; its end comes from the germline J gene. The germline CDR1 and CDR2 sequences are LNHDA and SQIVND (reference sequence). CDR3 length: 14 residues.

This clone was observed a few times. Read data end 3 residues before the CDR3 end; the end is taken from the germline J gene. The rearrangement joins TRBV2 to TRBJ1-1, with D hard to call. The germline gives CDR1 SNHLY, CDR2 FYNNEI. The CDR3 has 13 residues. V was clipped by 4 bases and J by 5 bases, with 11 bases between them. CDR3 sequence: CASSAMQRTEAFF. The DNA read from the CDR3 is TGTGCCAGCAGTGCAATGCAAAGGACTGAA.

This clone has at least ten counts. Sequencing ends 3 residues short of the CDR3 end; the germline J gene provides the rest. This chain joins TRBV11-3 and TRBJ1-6; unclear D gene. The CDR3 is 13 amino acids. Germline V gene data show CDR1 as SGHNT and CDR2 as YENEEA. V lost 3 bases and J 8 bases, leaving 8 bases between the germline ends. The CDR3 bases that were read are TGTGCCAGCAGCTTTAAAGCGGATTCACCC. This sequence encodes CASSFKADSP. The whole CDR3 sequence is CASSFKADSPLHF.

The sample holds many counts of this clone. The read ends 3 residues before the CDR3 terminus; that terminus is restored from the germline J gene. V is TRBV29-1 and J is TRBJ1-5; TRBD1 matches at 10 bases. The germline CDR1 and CDR2 sequences are SQVTM and ANQGSEA. This CDR3 comprises 13 residues. Trimming at V came to 4 bases and at J to 6 bases, leaving 3 bases not matched to a gene. The CDR3: CSVGQGAGQPQHF. Incomplete CDR3 DNA: TGCAGCGTTGGACAGGGGGCGGGTCAGCCC.

For this clone: Coverage ceases 3 residues before the CDR3 finishes, and the germline J gene fills in the end. This rearrangement joins TRBV7-9 to TRBJ2-5, with 12 nucleotides matching TRBD2. The CDR3 has 15 amino acids. From germline, CDR1 is SEHNR and CDR2 FQNEAQ (reference sequence). Losses at the gene ends were 4 bases for V and 5 bases for J; bases not matched to a gene: 5. Partial CDR3 DNA: TGTGCCAGCAGCTCGGCGACTAGCGGGGGTGAGACC. This gives the protein CASSSATSGGET. The CDR3 in full is CASSSATSGGETQYF.

This clone was seen repeatedly, ten times or more. The read is 3 residues too short to cover the CDR3 end, so that end is filled in from the germline J gene. This chain uses TRBV5-1 with TRBJ1-4, with a possible D match to TRBD1 (5 bases). The germline V gene has CDR1 SGHRS and CDR2 YFSETQ. Trimming shortened V by 4 bases and J by 5 bases, and 15 bases separated the two germline ends. CDR3 length: 15 residues. The CDR3 sequence: CASSTNRGGNEKLFF. CDR3 DNA, as far as it was read: TGCGCCAGCAGCACAAATCGGGGGGGAAATGAAAAA.

This clone came up many times. The CDR3 is cut off 3 residues early in the read; its end comes from the germline J gene. V is TRBV20-1 and J is TRBJ1-1; D not resolved. There are 11 residues in the CDR3. Germline values: CDR1 DFQATT, CDR2 SNEGSKA (reference sequence). CDR3 DNA (partial): TGCAGTGCTAGAGATGTCCAGGAA. Translated: CSARDVQE. From start to end, the CDR3 is CSARDVQEAFF.

In its sample, this clone was seen a few times. The DNA ends 3 residues before the CDR3 does, and the rest of the CDR3 is filled in from the germline J gene. The rearrangement uses TRBV11-2 and TRBJ1-3; TRBD1 agrees at 8 bases. The germline V gene encodes CDR1 SGHAT and CDR2 FQNNGV. The CDR3 loop spans 15 amino acids. V lost 0 bases, J lost 4 bases, and 2 bases stayed unmatched. This chain's CDR3 is CASSLDRTGGNTIYF. The sequenced CDR3 bases are TGTGCCAGCAGCTTAGACAGGACAGGGGGAAACACC.

This clone was recorded many times. The read terminates 3 residues before the CDR3 end, so the remaining end is supplied by the germline J gene. The V gene is TRBV6-4, the J gene TRBJ2-4; 14 nucleotides align to TRBD2. Germline V gene data show CDR1 as MRHNA and CDR2 as SNTAGT. The CDR3 totals 16 residues. V dropped 0 bases and J dropped 6; count of bases not matched to a gene: 1. The CDR3 here is CASSDSTSGRVNIQYF. Partial CDR3 DNA: TGTGCCAGCAGTGACTCGACTAGCGGGAGGGTAAACATT.

This clone has a count of ten or more. The observed sequence ends 3 residues before the CDR3 terminus, with the missing tail filled in from the germline J gene. The chain links TRBV12-5 to TRBJ2-5, with D possibly being TRBD2 (6 bases). Looked up from germline, CDR1 is LGHNT and CDR2 is FRNRAP. This CDR3 comprises 15 residues. Between the trimmed V and J ends, which lost 5 bases and 2 bases, there was a span of 15 bases. The sequenced CDR3 bases are TGTGCTAGTGGTCCCACCGGGACTCGACAAGAGACC. This translates into CASGPTGTRQET. The whole CDR3 sequence is CASGPTGTRQETQYF.

This clone has a handful of counts. The CDR3 end lies 3 residues beyond the end of the read and is filled in from the germline J gene. The gene calls are TRBV7-9 and TRBJ1-1; TRBD1 is a possible D gene (6 bases). This CDR3 has 15 amino acids. The germline V gene encodes CDR1 SEHNR and CDR2 FQNEAQ (reference sequence). V lost 5 bases and J lost 1, with 14 bases in between. The DNA read from the CDR3 is TGTGCCAGCAGCCCACTGACAGGAGGGAACACTGAA. Its protein is CASSPLTGGNTE. In full, the CDR3 reads CASSPLTGGNTEAFF.

This clone was recorded a few times. The read ends 3 residues before the CDR3 terminus; that terminus is restored from the germline J gene. This sequence joins TRBV5-1 and TRBJ2-4; no reliable D call. The CDR3 has 14 residues. CDR1 and CDR2 (germline): SGHRS, YFSETQ. The chain's CDR3 is CASASGSSNYGQYF. The CDR3 DNA, read in part, is TGCGCCAGCGCTTCCGGCTCGTCCAACTATGGT.

In its sample, this clone was seen many times. The CDR3 is cut off 3 residues early in the read; its end comes from the germline J gene. This chain uses TRBV5-4 with TRBJ2-1; 10 bases are a match to TRBD2. Germline CDR1 and CDR2: SGHNT and YYREEE (reference sequence). V was pared by 4 bases and J by 7 bases, with 5 bases of the junction left unmatched. The CDR3 contains 14 residues. The CDR3 bases that were read are TGTGCCAGCAGCCGTAGCGGGGGGAGGAATGAG. Its translation is CASSRSGGRNE. From start to end, the CDR3 is CASSRSGGRNEQFF.

This clone came up many times. Coverage ceases 3 residues before the CDR3 finishes, and the germline J gene fills in the end. V usage is TRBV7-2 and J usage is TRBJ2-3, with 8 nucleotides matching TRBD1. Germline V gene sequence: CDR1 SGHTA, CDR2 FQGNSA. The length of the CDR3 is 13 residues. CDR3 DNA (partial): TGTGCCAGCAGTTTGGGACAGGAAGAGACG. The encoded protein is CASSLGQEET. The full CDR3 reads CASSLGQEETQYF. Full variable domain (remainder filled in from reference TRBV7-2 and TRBJ2-3): GAGVSQSPSNKVTEKGKDVELRCDPISGHTALYWYRQSLGQGLEFLIYFQGNSAPDKSGLPSDRFSAERTGGSVSTLTIQRTQQEDSAVYLCASSLGQEETQYFGPGTRLTVL.

This clone was observed at least ten times. The observed sequence ends 3 residues before the CDR3 terminus, with the missing tail filled in from the germline J gene. The rearrangement links TRBV7-3 to TRBJ1-3; TRBD1 is a possible D gene (5 bases). The V end was cut by 3 bases, the J end by 4 bases, with 13 bases between. This CDR3 comprises 15 residues. Per germline, CDR1 SGHTA and CDR2 FQGTGA. CDR3 DNA, as far as it was read: TGTGCCAGCAGCTTTTCAGGGAATCCCGGAAACACC. It encodes CASSFSGNPGNT. The entire CDR3 protein is CASSFSGNPGNTIYF.

Worth noting for this clone: This likely stems from a read error, as it lies one base from a far larger clone. The read ends 3 residues early relative to the CDR3; the germline J gene fills the gap. This sequence joins TRBV30 and TRBJ2-3, with 14 nucleotides matching TRBD2. V shed 8 bases, J shed 5 bases, and the junction held 6 bases outside the gene matches. The germline CDR1 and CDR2 sequences are GTSNPN and SVGIG (reference sequence). CDR3 length: 14 amino acids. The DNA read from the CDR3 is TGTGCCCGGACTAGCGGGAGGTCTGGAGATACG. Translating it yields CARTSGRSGDT. The full CDR3 is CARTSGRSGDTQYF.

This clone was counted a few times. The CDR3 goes on 3 residues after the read ends, and that part is filled in from the germline J gene. The genes are TRBV7-2 and TRBJ1-2; D ambiguous. The germline gives CDR1 SGHTA, CDR2 FQGNSA. This CDR3 region has 13 residues. Incomplete CDR3 DNA: TGTGCCAGCAGCTTAGGAGGCGGGAATCAC. Translating gives CASSLGGGNH. The CDR3 as a whole reads CASSLGGGNHYTF.

This clone was counted at least ten times. The sequence runs out 3 residues before the end of the CDR3; the remainder is reconstructed from the germline J gene. The gene calls are TRBV6-2 or TRBV6-3 and TRBJ2-3, with 8 nucleotides matching TRBD2. CDR3 length: 14 amino acids. The V gene end was trimmed by 4 bases and the J gene end by 2 bases; junction bases not matched to a gene: 2. Per germline, CDR1 MNHEY and CDR2 SVGEGT. The CDR3 here is CASSFGGATDTQYF. CDR3 DNA (partial): TGTGCCAGCAGTTTCGGGGGGGCCACAGATACG.

This clone was observed many times. From the germline J gene comes the end of the CDR3, since the read stops 3 residues before it. The V gene is TRBV5-1, the J gene TRBJ1-2; 9 bases fit TRBD1. This CDR3 contains 15 residues. Germline V lookup: CDR1 SGHRS, CDR2 YFSETQ. The sequenced part of the CDR3 DNA is TGCGCCAGCAGCTTGGGAAGGACAGGGGTACGCGGC. Protein sequence: CASSLGRTGVRG. The full CDR3 protein reads CASSLGRTGVRGYTF. Filled out from reference TRBV5-1 and TRBJ1-2, the complete variable domain reads KAGVTQTPRYLIKTRGQQVTLSCSPISGHRSVSWYQQTPGQGLQFLFEYFSETQRNKGNFPGRFSGRQFSNSRSEMNVSTLELGDSALYLCASSLGRTGVRGYTFGSGTRLTVV.

This clone was counted ten times or more. The read gets to within 3 residues of the CDR3 end, and the germline J gene fills in the rest. This chain joins TRBV6-1 and TRBJ2-7, with D uncertain. V shed 4 bases and J shed 6 bases, with 7 bases lying between them. This CDR3 region has 11 residues. Looked up from germline, CDR1 is MNHNS and CDR2 is SASEGT. The covered CDR3 bases are TGTGCCAGCAGTGTTAACACCGAG. It encodes CASSVNTE. The complete CDR3 protein is CASSVNTEQYF.

The table lists this clone with a few counts. The observed sequence ends 3 residues before the CDR3 terminus, with the missing tail filled in from the germline J gene. The gene calls are TRBV7-2 and TRBJ2-3, with TRBD2 matching over 8 bases. This CDR3 has 14 amino acids. In germline, CDR1 is SGHTA, CDR2 FQGNSA. The sequenced part of the CDR3 DNA is TGTGCCAGCAGCTTAAGCGGGGGCGAAGAGACG. It translates to CASSLSGGEET. In full, the CDR3 is CASSLSGGEETQYF.

This clone was recorded many times. The DNA read from the CDR3 is TGCAGTGCTAGGGGACTAGCGGAGGGCTACAATGAG. It translates to CSARGLAEGYNE. From start to end, the CDR3 is CSARGLAEGYNEQFF. The chain is built from TRBV20-1 and TRBJ2-1; 11 bases are a match to TRBD2. The read terminates 3 residues ahead of where the CDR3 ends, so the germline J gene completes it. The CDR3 totals 15 residues. V gave up 3 bases and J gave up 3 bases; unmatched junction bases: 4. Germline V gene lookup returns CDR1 DFQATT and CDR2 SNEGSKA (reference sequence).

As concerns this clone: The read comes to an end 3 residues before the CDR3 does, leaving the germline J gene to fill in the end. V usage is TRBV18 and J usage is TRBJ1-6; 8 bases are a match to TRBD1. The CDR3 runs 15 residues. Unmatched junction bases numbered 6, after V lost 3 bases and J lost 8 bases. Germline V gene sequence: CDR1 KGHSH, CDR2 LQKENI. CDR3 DNA, as far as it was read: TGTGCCAGCTCACCTGAGACAGGGGAAGATTCACCC. Protein: CASSPETGEDSP. The full CDR3 is CASSPETGEDSPLHF. The whole variable domain, remainder taken from reference TRBV18 and TRBJ1-6, is NAGVMQNPRHLVRRRGQEARLRCSPMKGHSHVYWYRQLPEEGLKFMVYLQKENIIDESGMPKERFSAEFPKEGPSILRIQQVVRGDSAAYFCASSPETGEDSPLHFGNGTRLTVT.

This clone was counted ten times or more. Additional DNA sequences in this sample encode the identical CDR3. CDR3 protein: CASSPQGSGNTIYF. The part of the CDR3 DNA that was read is TGTGCCAGCTCACCGCAGGGTAGCGGAAACACC. The chain combines TRBV18 with TRBJ1-3; D is possibly TRBD1 (5 bases). The read comes to an end 3 residues before the CDR3 does, leaving the germline J gene to fill in the end. Between the trimmed V and J ends, which lost 3 bases and 4 bases, there was a span of 10 bases. In germline, CDR1 is KGHSH, CDR2 LQKENI. CDR3 length equals 14 residues.